These 28 T cell receptor beta chains originate from one sample sequenced in a study of liver allograft versus peripheral blood T cells. Study at large: Within transplanted livers, the T cell receptor repertoires were examined and compared against the repertoires present in the peripheral blood of liver transplant recipients.

TCRdb processed the reads anew with MiXCR; each CDR3 protein has one entry. The sample comprises a few thousand distinct CDR3 sequences, 13% to 15% of which are singletons, and roughly 3.1% rests with the top ten. These receptors were collected from a human patient who had a liver transplant. The T cells may come from the graft donor.

This clonotype was observed many times. CDR3 bases: TGTGCCAGCAGCTTGTCAGGACAGGGTGAGCAGTTCTTC. It encodes CASSLSGQGEQFF. This rearrangement joins TRBV7-9 to TRBJ2-1, with 8 bases that match TRBD1. The ends lost 3 bases at V and 9 bases at J; junction bases unmatched: 4. CDR1 SEHNR and CDR2 FQNEAQ come from the germline V gene (reference sequence). The CDR3 has 13 amino acids.

This clonotype has a handful of counts. V usage is TRBV6-2 or TRBV6-3 and J usage is TRBJ2-7; D is ambiguous. V was pared by 4 bases and J by 2 bases, with 12 bases between. The CDR3 covers 14 residues. Germline CDR1 MNHEY, CDR2 SVGEGT. CDR3 protein: CASSSTNDPYEQYF. The CDR3 DNA reads TGTGCCAGCAGTTCCACCAATGACCCCTACGAGCAGTACTTC.

In its sample, this clonotype ranks as medium-sized. This sequence joins TRBV5-4 and TRBJ1-3; D remains unclear. CDR1 is SGHNT and CDR2 is YYREEE in the germline V gene (reference sequence). V was shortened by 0 bases and J by 0 bases, with 10 bases between the two germline ends. This CDR3 region has 16 residues. The CDR3 region has the DNA TGTGCCAGCAGCTTGGCCGCAGGAAACTCTGGAAACACCATATATTTT. Its translation is CASSLAAGNSGNTIYF.

This clonotype was counted between two and nine times. CDR3 in amino acids: CASGLAGTGYGYTF. The CDR3 nucleotides are TGTGCTAGTGGTTTGGCCGGGACAGGGTATGGCTACACCTTC. V usage is TRBV12-5 and J usage is TRBJ1-2; TRBD1 agrees at 9 bases. After removal of 1 base from V and 5 bases from J, the junction contained 2 bases not matched to a gene. Germline assignment: CDR1 LGHNT and CDR2 FRNRAP. This CDR3 contains 14 residues.

By frequency in the sample, this clonotype is medium-sized. This sequence joins TRBV5-5 and TRBJ1-6; perhaps TRBD1 as D (5 bases). In germline, CDR1 is SGHKS, CDR2 YYEKEE (reference sequence). The CDR3 contains 22 residues. The V end lost 4 bases, the J end lost 2 bases, and 31 bases lay between the germline ends. CDR3: CASSLGVDRVTRTRAYNSPLHF. The CDR3 DNA follows: TGTGCCAGCAGCCTGGGGGTTGACCGGGTTACTAGGACTCGCGCCTATAATTCACCCCTCCACTTT. The variable domain in full, completed from reference TRBV5-5 and TRBJ1-6, reads DAGVTQSPTHLIKTRGQQVTLRCSPISGHKSVSWYQQVLGQGPQFIFQYYEKEERGRGNFPDRFSARQFPNYSSELNVNALLLGDSALYLCASSLGVDRVTRTRAYNSPLHFGNGTRLTVT.

In its sample, this clonotype ranks as medium-sized. The chain joins TRBV6-5 to TRBJ1-6, with TRBD1 identical over 8 bases. Trimming cost V 0 bases and J 6 bases; bases outside gene matches: 4. The CDR3 is 16 residues long. The germline V gene encodes CDR1 MNHEY and CDR2 SVGAGI. The CDR3: CASSYSTGGSNSPLHF. The CDR3, as DNA: TGTGCCAGCAGTTACTCTACAGGGGGAAGTAATTCACCCCTCCACTTT.

This clonotype is medium-sized by share. The chain is built from TRBV6-2 or TRBV6-3 and TRBJ2-1; 9 bases align to TRBD2. The CDR3 length is 14 residues. V gave up 7 bases and J gave up 7 bases; unmatched junction bases: 8. Germline CDR1 and CDR2: MNHEY and SVGEGT. For the CDR3, the DNA is TGTGCCAGCATCTCGGCGGGGGGGCGGAATGAGCAGTTCTTC. The encoded protein is CASISAGGRNEQFF.

By frequency in the sample, this clonotype is medium-sized. The V gene is TRBV6-6, the J gene TRBJ1-5; 7 bases line up with TRBD1. V dropped 6 bases and J dropped 6; count of bases not matched to a gene: 8. The CDR3 extends over 14 amino acids. Germline V gene lookup returns CDR1 MNHNY and CDR2 SVGAGI (reference sequence). DNA of the CDR3: TGTGCCAGCAGCCCTTTCGGGGACAGTCAGCCCCAGCATTTT. Protein sequence: CASSPFGDSQPQHF.

This clonotype was counted only a few times. The rearrangement uses TRBV7-9 and TRBJ1-6; 7 bases map to TRBD1. Losses at the gene ends were 1 base for V and 3 bases for J; bases not matched to a gene: 3. The CDR3 is made up of 16 amino acids. Germline values: CDR1 SEHNR, CDR2 FQNEAQ (reference sequence). CDR3 sequence (DNA): TGTGCCAGCAGCTTAGAGACAGGGAGCTATAATTCACCCCTCCACTTT. It specifies CASSLETGSYNSPLHF.

This clonotype is termed medium-sized. The gene calls are TRBV6-2 or TRBV6-3 and TRBJ1-5; 10 bases line up with TRBD1. Trimming removed 8 bases from V and 6 bases from J; junction bases left unmatched: 4. Germline loops: CDR1 MNHEY, CDR2 SVGEGT. The CDR3 extends over 13 amino acids. In DNA form, the CDR3 reads TGTGCCAGCTGCGGGACAGGGGTTCAGCCCCAGCATTTT. This translates into CASCGTGVQPQHF.

The rearrangement links TRBV6-1 to TRBJ1-1; 9 bases map to TRBD1. This CDR3 region has 17 residues. CDR1 is MNHNS, CDR2 SASEGT, per germline. Germline trimming cut 6 bases from V and 4 bases from J; bases unmatched to any gene: 15. The CDR3 region is CASRTGTGSVKATEAFF. The CDR3 DNA is TGTGCCAGCAGGACCGGGACAGGGAGCGTAAAGGCCACTGAAGCTTTCTTT.

The table lists this clonotype with a few counts. The J gene is TRBJ2-1, the V gene TRBV20-1, with 9 bases identical to TRBD2. Per germline, CDR1 DFQATT and CDR2 SNEGSKA (reference sequence). The CDR3 spans 17 residues. V was clipped by 0 bases and J by 3 bases; unmatched bases: 9. The CDR3 region has the DNA TGCAGTGCTAGAGACCCACAGACTAGCGGAGACTACAATGAGCAGTTCTTC. This codes for CSARDPQTSGDYNEQFF.

This clonotype was picked up many times. The chain is built from TRBV5-4 and TRBJ1-6; TRBD1 is a possible D gene (6 bases). CDR1 is SGHNT and CDR2 is YYREEE in the germline V gene (reference sequence). CDR3 length: 16 amino acids. V lost 4 bases and J lost 0, with 11 bases in between. CDR3 nucleotide sequence: TGTGCCAGCAGCCTTGAACAGGGCTCCTATAATTCACCCCTCCACTTT. Translating gives CASSLEQGSYNSPLHF.

By its share, this clonotype is medium-sized. The chain has TRBV18 and TRBJ2-7; D possibly uses TRBD1 or TRBD2 (6 bases each). Germline V gene lookup returns CDR1 KGHSH and CDR2 LQKENI. This CDR3 comprises 14 residues. V lost 2 bases and J lost 5, with 13 bases in between. CDR3 in DNA: TGTGCCAGCTCACCAGCCGGGGGCGGCCACGAGCAGTACTTC. It specifies CASSPAGGGHEQYF.

This clonotype has more than one count but fewer than ten. This chain's CDR3 is CASSSYGTSSNQPQHF. CDR3 DNA: TGTGCCAGCAGTTCCTACGGGACGAGCAGCAATCAGCCCCAGCATTTT. The genes are TRBV28 and TRBJ1-5, with D perhaps TRBD1 (5 bases). In germline, CDR1 is MDHEN, CDR2 SYDVKM. There are 16 residues in the CDR3. The ends were cut back, 4 bases at V and 1 base at J, with 14 bases in the middle.

The sample holds a few counts of this clonotype. This chain links TRBV20-1 with TRBJ2-7, with D perhaps TRBD2 (6 bases). This CDR3 has 15 residues. Germline values: CDR1 DFQATT, CDR2 SNEGSKA (reference sequence). The V and J ends lost 0 bases and 2 bases respectively, with 14 bases between them. This chain's CDR3 is CSARDAGLATYEQYF. As DNA, the CDR3 is TGCAGTGCTAGAGATGCGGGACTGGCAACCTACGAGCAGTACTTC.

Within the sample, this clonotype is medium-sized. The rearrangement joins TRBV15 to TRBJ1-1; possibly TRBD1 for D (6 bases). Trimming took off 3 bases at V and 7 bases at J, with 15 bases between the two ends. CDR3 length equals 14 residues. Per germline, CDR1 LNHNV and CDR2 YYDKDF (reference sequence). The chain's CDR3 is CATSRVDRSLEAFF. The CDR3 nucleotides read TGTGCCACCAGCAGGGTAGACAGGTCCCTTGAAGCTTTCTTT.

This clonotype appeared a few times. The chain carries TRBV6-2 or TRBV6-3 and TRBJ2-7; D remains unclear. This CDR3 has 13 amino acids. CDR1 is MNHEY, CDR2 SVGEGT, per germline. V was trimmed by 6 bases and J by 3 bases, leaving 12 bases between them. The CDR3 bases are TGTGCCAGCAGACCAGCCAAGCTCTACGAGCAGTACTTC. Translating it yields CASRPAKLYEQYF.

This clonotype is medium-sized (0.01 to 0.1%) in the sample. This chain uses TRBV24-1 with TRBJ1-4; no clear D gene. Per germline, CDR1 KGHDR and CDR2 SFDVKD. With 3 bases removed from V and 11 bases from J, the gap between germline ends came to 0 bases. This CDR3 is built from 9 residues. The CDR3 sequence is CATSDKLFF. The CDR3 DNA is TGTGCCACCAGTGATAAACTGTTTTTT.

This clonotype is judged medium-sized. This chain uses TRBV7-3 with TRBJ2-2; 7 bases agree with TRBD2. The CDR3 sequence is 17 residues long. After removal of 5 bases from V and 0 bases from J, the junction contained 9 bases not matched to a gene. From germline, CDR1 is SGHTA and CDR2 FQGTGA. The CDR3 reads CASSDGKAGTNTGELFF. Here the CDR3 DNA reads TGTGCCAGCAGCGACGGCAAAGCGGGGACGAACACCGGGGAGCTGTTTTTT.

Remarks on this clonotype: This may stem from a read error, because a much larger clone lies one nucleotide away. The gene calls are TRBV28 and TRBJ1-1, with TRBD1 as a possible D gene (6 bases). Per germline, CDR1 MDHEN and CDR2 SYDVKM. The CDR3 spans 13 residues. The CDR3 coding sequence is TGTACCAGCAGCCAACCCGCGGACAGCAAAGCTTTCTTT. Translating gives CTSSQPADSKAFF.

In its sample, this clonotype ranks as medium-sized. The chain links TRBV6-6 to TRBJ1-5, with D perhaps matching TRBD1 (5 bases). The CDR3 spans 14 residues. CDR1 MNHNY and CDR2 SVGAGI come from the germline V gene (reference sequence). V gave up 8 bases and J gave up 0 bases, with 11 bases separating them. The CDR3, as DNA: TGTGCCAGCCTCCCAGGGAATAGCAATCAGCCCCAGCATTTT. It codes for CASLPGNSNQPQHF.

Judged by abundance, this clonotype is medium-sized. The chain recombines TRBV27 with TRBJ1-1, with D unclear. V gave up 6 bases and J gave up 4 bases, with 15 bases separating them. Germline V gives CDR1 MNHEY, CDR2 SMNVEV (reference sequence). The CDR3 totals 14 residues. As DNA, the CDR3 is TGTGCCAGCAGACGTCGGGAGGGTCTCACTGAAGCTTTCTTT. Encoded protein: CASRRREGLTEAFF.

This clonotype was seen repeatedly, ten times or more. This chain joins TRBV20-1 and TRBJ1-1; D may be TRBD1 (5 bases). This CDR3 region has 14 residues. The V gene's germline CDR1 is DFQATT and CDR2 SNEGSKA (reference sequence). Trimming shortened V by 0 bases and J by 4 bases, and 12 bases separated the two germline ends. Here the CDR3 reads CSARDHGTPTEAFF. CDR3 nucleotides: TGCAGTGCTAGAGATCACGGGACCCCCACTGAAGCTTTCTTT.

This clonotype qualifies as medium-sized. This chain joins TRBV29-1 and TRBJ1-1; 10 bases agree with TRBD1. The CDR3 has 12 residues. Germline assignment: CDR1 SQVTM and CDR2 ANQGSEA. V lost 4 bases to trimming and J lost 7 bases; unmatched junction nucleotides: 3. The CDR3 region is CSVGDRGSEAFF. CDR3 sequence (DNA): TGCAGCGTTGGGGACAGGGGAAGTGAAGCTTTCTTT.

The sample holds many counts of this clonotype. The chain couples TRBV28 to TRBJ1-2, with D maybe TRBD1 (6 bases). CDR1 is MDHEN, CDR2 SYDVKM, per germline. The CDR3 loop spans 15 amino acids. Between the trimmed V and J ends, which lost 3 bases and 8 bases, there was a span of 19 bases. This CDR3 is CASSLGGGEILGYTF. In nucleotides, the CDR3 is TGTGCCAGCAGTTTGGGGGGGGGCGAAATCTTAGGCTACACCTTC.

A note on this clonotype: Since a much larger clone is just one base distant, this may be a read error. The rearrangement links TRBV6-6 to TRBJ2-1; D tentatively reads TRBD1 or TRBD2 (7 bases each). The CDR3 contains 16 residues. Germline V lookup: CDR1 MNHNY, CDR2 SVGAGI (reference sequence). The CDR3 DNA follows: TGTGACAGCAGTTACTCAGGGGGAGGGCGGCCCAATGAGCAGTTCTTC. The encoded protein is CDSSYSGGGRPNEQFF.

In its sample, this clonotype is medium-sized. V is TRBV7-2 and J is TRBJ1-1, with a tentative D call TRBD1 (5 bases). The CDR3 length is 15 residues. Trimming took 2 bases from V and 4 from J, leaving 14 bases between them. The germline CDR1 and CDR2 sequences are SGHTA and FQGNSA. This CDR3 reads CASSLQRQRGTEAFF. The CDR3 DNA is TGTGCCAGCAGCTTACAACGACAGCGTGGCACTGAAGCTTTCTTT.